The text below deals with one T cell receptor beta chain. The data derive from a study of tumour-infiltrating T cells in Burkitt lymphoma. The protocol was immunoSEQ multiplex PCR, while the TCRdb copy is restricted to in-frame clones and leaves out a portion. The data contain some 14,000 clones, roughly 77% of them singletons. CDR1 is SNHLY and CDR2 is FYNNEI in the germline V gene. V was shortened by 3 bases and J by 1 base, with 12 bases between the two germline ends. This CDR3 has 15 amino acids. The V gene is TRBV2, the J gene TRBJ1-1, with D possibly being TRBD1 (6 bases). Sequencing input: tumor tissue. This sequence originates from a human donor with diffuse large B-cell lymphoma. The CDR3 loop reads CASSEVTGRNTEAFF. For the CDR3, the DNA is TGTGCCAGCAGTGAGGTGACAGGACGGAACACTGAAGCTTTCTTT. The full variable domain, its missing parts supplied by reference TRBV2 and TRBJ1-1, is EPEVTQTPSHQVTQMGQEVILRCVPISNHLYFYWYRQILGQKVEFLVSFYNNEISEKSEIFDDQFSVERPDGSNFTLKIRSTKLEDSAMYFCASSEVTGRNTEAFFGQGTRLTVV.